The next 30 T cell receptor beta chains were all read from a single sample in a study of shared clonotypes between healthy human individuals. TCRdb's table, derived via immunoSEQ multiplex PCR, lists solely in-frame clones and lacks some. In the table there are some 2,500,000 clones, under 95% of which are singletons. Sequenced material: naive CD4+ T cells from PBMCs. Subset defined: CD45RA+ positively selected. The source of these receptors is a young man in good health. Some clones in this sample may be carry-over from other donors' samples.

V gene TRBV7-9 combines with J gene TRBJ2-7; TRBD1 aligns across 12 bases. This CDR3 has 14 residues. Germline V CDR1 and CDR2: SEHNR, FQNEAQ (reference sequence). With V trimmed by 4 bases and J by 6 bases, 4 bases remained unmatched. In DNA, the CDR3 is TGTGCCAGCAGCTCCGGGACAGGGGGCTCCGAGCAGTACTTC. It codes for CASSSGTGGSEQYF. Full variable domain (remainder filled in from reference TRBV7-9 and TRBJ2-7): DTGVSQNPRHKITKRGQNVTFRCDPISEHNRLYWYRQTLGQGPEFLTYFQNEAQLEKSRLLSDRFSAERPKGSFSTLEIQRTEQGDSAMYLCASSSGTGGSEQYFGPGTRLTVT.

J is TRBJ2-5 and V is TRBV25-1; D is ambiguous. V was pared by 6 bases and J by 2 bases, with 10 bases between. The CDR3 has 13 residues. CDR1 MGHDK and CDR2 SYGVNS come from the germline V gene. The CDR3 is CASSVWAQETQYF. Here the CDR3 DNA reads TGTGCCAGCAGCGTGTGGGCACAAGAGACCCAGTACTTC.

The V and J genes are TRBV14 and TRBJ1-5; D is uncertain. The CDR3 totals 12 residues. The V end lost 4 bases, the J end lost 6 bases, and 7 bases lay between the germline ends. CDR1 and CDR2 (germline): SGHDN, FVKESK. CDR3 sequence: CASSPPVQPQHF. CDR3 in DNA: TGTGCCAGCAGCCCCCCTGTTCAGCCCCAGCATTTT.

The CDR3 coding sequence is TGCGCCAGCAGCATAGGACAGGGTAGTGACGAGCAGTACTTC. This encodes CASSIGQGSDEQYF. The J gene is TRBJ2-7, the V gene TRBV5-1; 8 positions agree with TRBD1. This CDR3 is 14 amino acids long. J gave up 5 bases and V 4 bases, and 8 bases lay outside the gene matches. Germline V gives CDR1 SGHRS, CDR2 YFSETQ.

The DNA for the CDR3 is TGCAGCGTTGAAGATACTGGGACTAGCGCCTACGAGCAGTACTTC. Its translation is CSVEDTGTSAYEQYF. The rearrangement links TRBV29-1 to TRBJ2-7; 10 bases are shared with TRBD2. The CDR3 spans 15 residues. Trimming at V came to 0 bases and at J to 2 bases, leaving 4 bases not matched to a gene. Germline V lookup: CDR1 SQVTM, CDR2 ANQGSEA.

The J gene is TRBJ2-7, the V gene TRBV7-9; TRBD2 matches 15 bases. Trimming removed 5 bases from V and 0 bases from J; junction bases left unmatched: 8. Germline V gene lookup returns CDR1 SEHNR and CDR2 FQNEAQ (reference sequence). There are 18 residues in the CDR3. CDR3 nucleotides: TGTGCCAGCAGCCAGAGGACTAGCGGGAGGGGGGGCTCCTACGAGCAGTACTTC. Amino acid sequence: CASSQRTSGRGGSYEQYF.

The V gene is TRBV30, the J gene TRBJ2-3; D possibly corresponds to TRBD2 (5 bases). Trimming pared 1 base from V and 8 bases from J, leaving 13 bases between. CDR3 length equals 13 residues. Germline lookup yields CDR1 GTSNPN and CDR2 SVGIG (reference sequence). CDR3 in DNA: TGTGCCTGGAGTGCCCTAGATAGCGCTACGCAGTATTTT. The encoded protein is CAWSALDSATQYF.

This clone was picked up one time. The chain recombines TRBV19 with TRBJ2-3; D is undetermined. The CDR3 is 13 residues long. Germline V gene data show CDR1 as LNHDA and CDR2 as SQIVND (reference sequence). Deletions cut 7 bases from V and 2 bases from J, with 10 bases between. The CDR3 region has the DNA TGTGCCAGTATCGACGGGTACACAGATACGCAGTATTTT. Translating it yields CASIDGYTDTQYF.

For this clone: Other DNA sequences of this sample code for an identical CDR3. V usage is TRBV2 and J usage is TRBJ2-7, with D possibly matching TRBD1 (5 bases). The length of the CDR3 is 13 residues. Trimming shortened V by 6 bases and J by 2 bases, and 11 bases separated the two germline ends. CDR1 SNHLY and CDR2 FYNNEI come from the germline V gene. In DNA, the CDR3 is TGTGCCAGCAGAGGTACAGGACCCTACGAGCAGTACTTC. Its protein product is CASRGTGPYEQYF.

The chain links TRBV7-9 to TRBJ2-2; tentatively, D is TRBD1 or TRBD2 (5 bases each). The CDR3 totals 15 residues. Trimming shortened V by 7 bases and J by 1 base, and 13 bases separated the two germline ends. The V gene's germline CDR1 is SEHNR and CDR2 FQNEAQ (reference sequence). In nucleotides, the CDR3 is TGTGCCAGCATCCCCCGGGGCGGGAACACCGGGGAGCTGTTTTTT. It encodes CASIPRGGNTGELFF.

The J gene is TRBJ2-2, the V gene TRBV5-1; 10 bases are shared with TRBD1. This CDR3 spans 15 amino acids. J lost 6 bases, V lost 3 bases, and 5 bases had no gene match. Germline V gene lookup returns CDR1 SGHRS and CDR2 YFSETQ. The CDR3 nucleotides are TGCGCCAGCAGCTACCTGACAGGGGGCCCCGGGGAGCTGTTTTTT. It codes for CASSYLTGGPGELFF.

The chain has TRBV6-1 and TRBJ1-3, with no clear D. V lost 0 bases and J lost 1, with 10 bases in between. From germline, CDR1 is MNHNS and CDR2 SASEGT. The CDR3 extends over 16 amino acids. The CDR3 reads CASSEALRGSGNTIYF. The DNA for the CDR3 is TGTGCCAGCAGTGAAGCGCTTCGGGGATCTGGAAACACCATATATTTT.

This chain links TRBV7-9 with TRBJ1-1; 12 nucleotides line up with TRBD1. The V gene end was trimmed by 1 base and the J gene end by 4 bases; junction bases not matched to a gene: 1. Germline CDR1 and CDR2: SEHNR and FQNEAQ (reference sequence). The CDR3 length is 15 residues. The CDR3 DNA reads TGTGCCAGCAGCTTAGGGGACAGGGGGCCCACTGAAGCTTTCTTT. Protein product: CASSLGDRGPTEAFF.

The chain joins TRBV6-6 to TRBJ2-7; no reliable D call. V dropped 6 bases and J dropped 5 bases, with 11 bases sitting between them. CDR1 and CDR2 from the germline V gene are MNHNY and SVGAGI (reference sequence). The CDR3 sequence is 12 residues long. The CDR3: CASSRSNNEQYF. CDR3 coding DNA: TGTGCCAGCAGCCGGTCGAATAACGAGCAGTACTTC.

The rearrangement joins TRBV10-3 to TRBJ2-5; tentatively, D is TRBD2 (6 bases). The CDR3 contains 14 residues. Looked up from germline, CDR1 is ENHRY and CDR2 is SYGVKD. Trimming cost V 7 bases and J 4 bases, with 16 bases left between them. The CDR3 nucleotides read TGTGCCATCAAACCCGGAGGGGCTTCAGAGACCCAGTACTTC. Residues: CAIKPGGASETQYF.

This rearrangement joins TRBV7-7 to TRBJ1-5; unclear D gene. CDR3 length: 15 residues. V lost 1 base to trimming and J lost 7 bases, with 14 bases between them. Germline values: CDR1 SSHAT, CDR2 FNYEAQ (reference sequence). In DNA form, the CDR3 reads TGTGCCAGCAGCTTAGTCTCGCGGATAGGACAGCCCCAGCATTTT. This encodes CASSLVSRIGQPQHF.

V and J are TRBV19 and TRBJ1-1, with 7 nucleotides matching TRBD1. The CDR3 consists of 16 residues. The V and J ends lost 4 bases and 6 bases, in that order; junction bases with no gene match: 14. CDR1 LNHDA and CDR2 SQIVND come from the germline V gene (reference sequence). DNA of the CDR3: TGTGCCAGTAGTACGCTCCAGGCCCCCAGGGGGGCTGAAGCTTTCTTT. This sequence encodes CASSTLQAPRGAEAFF.

The DNA for the CDR3 is TGTGCCAGCAGCTCCCGAACCGCAGGGCGAATGAACACTGAAGCTTTCTTT. This gives the protein CASSSRTAGRMNTEAFF. The V call is TRBV7-9, the J call TRBJ1-1, with a tentative D call TRBD1 (5 bases). The length of the CDR3 is 17 residues. Trimming removed 4 bases at V and 0 bases at J, with 18 bases between. Germline V gives CDR1 SEHNR, CDR2 FQNEAQ (reference sequence).

The V call is TRBV18, the J call TRBJ2-3, with D hard to call. This CDR3 has 16 amino acids. Germline CDR1 and CDR2: KGHSH and LQKENI. V lost 6 bases and J 0 bases, leaving 16 bases between the germline ends. CDR3: CASSRRMTASTDTQYF. The CDR3 DNA reads TGTGCCAGCTCCCGAAGAATGACGGCTAGCACAGATACGCAGTATTTT.

This chain connects TRBV2 to TRBJ2-2, with 7 bases fitting TRBD2. Germline trimming cut 4 bases from V and 4 bases from J; bases unmatched to any gene: 6. Germline V gene sequence: CDR1 SNHLY, CDR2 FYNNEI. The CDR3 runs to 15 residues. The CDR3 nucleotides are TGTGCCAGCAGTGGGACTTTAGCGGGCACCGGGGAGCTGTTTTTT. Translating it yields CASSGTLAGTGELFF.

This clone was seen only once. The V call is TRBV7-9, the J call TRBJ2-1, with D possibly being TRBD1 (5 bases). The CDR3 sequence is 15 residues long. The germline V gene encodes CDR1 SEHNR and CDR2 FQNEAQ (reference sequence). The ends were cut back, 5 bases at V and 4 bases at J, with 15 bases in the middle. CDR3 in amino acids: CASSRYAGSYNEQFF. The DNA of the CDR3 is TGTGCCAGCAGCCGGTATGCAGGGTCATACAATGAGCAGTTCTTC.

This clone was counted a single time. The V call is TRBV6-6, the J call TRBJ2-3; D gene unclear. This CDR3 is 13 amino acids long. Trimming removed 7 bases from V and 1 base from J, with 9 bases in between. The germline V gene encodes CDR1 MNHNY and CDR2 SVGAGI (reference sequence). The CDR3 DNA reads as TGTGCCAGCAATCGACAAGGCACAGATACGCAGTATTTT. Translation gives CASNRQGTDTQYF.

This chain links TRBV5-1 with TRBJ2-1; the match to TRBD1 covers 7 bases. V shed 2 bases, J shed 6 bases, and the junction held 8 bases outside the gene matches. This CDR3 region has 15 residues. Germline V lookup: CDR1 SGHRS, CDR2 YFSETQ. For the CDR3, the DNA is TGCGCCAGCAGCTTCAACAGGGGCGGATCCAATGAGCAGTTCTTC. Protein: CASSFNRGGSNEQFF. The full variable domain, with the rest looked up from reference TRBV5-1 and TRBJ2-1, is KAGVTQTPRYLIKTRGQQVTLSCSPISGHRSVSWYQQTPGQGLQFLFEYFSETQRNKGNFPGRFSGRQFSNSRSEMNVSTLELGDSALYLCASSFNRGGSNEQFFGPGTRLTVL.

The rearrangement uses TRBV5-1 and TRBJ1-3; D is possibly TRBD1 (5 bases). Germline V gives CDR1 SGHRS, CDR2 YFSETQ. V lost 4 bases to trimming and J lost 2 bases, with 19 bases between them. There are 17 residues in the CDR3. CDR3 DNA sequence: TGCGCCAGCAGCCCCGGGGCCTGGGGGAGGACTGGAAACACCATATATTTT. As protein: CASSPGAWGRTGNTIYF.

The chain couples TRBV28 to TRBJ1-1; D is unresolved. Germline values: CDR1 MDHEN, CDR2 SYDVKM. The ends were cut back, 5 bases at V and 1 base at J, with 14 bases in the middle. CDR3 size: 15 residues. CDR3 in amino acids: CASSPRGLTNTEAFF. For the CDR3, the DNA is TGTGCCAGCAGTCCGCGCGGACTCACGAACACTGAAGCTTTCTTT.

DNA for the CDR3: TGTGCCAGCAGTGATGGGACGGGGGTAAACTGGGGGTATGGCTACACCTTC. It encodes CASSDGTGVNWGYGYTF. The chain combines TRBV6-1 with TRBJ1-2; D is perhaps TRBD1 (5 bases). CDR3 length: 17 amino acids. V was clipped by 3 bases and J by 5 bases, with 22 bases between them. The germline V gene has CDR1 MNHNS and CDR2 SASEGT.

This clone was detected only a few times. This chain connects TRBV10-1 to TRBJ2-5, with D maybe TRBD2 (6 bases). Looked up from germline, CDR1 is WNHNN and CDR2 is SYGVQD (reference sequence). V lost 0 bases to trimming and J lost 5 bases, with 10 bases between them. The CDR3 length is 14 residues. The CDR3 is CASSESSGRETQYF. The CDR3, as DNA: TGCGCCAGCAGTGAGTCGTCAGGGAGGGAGACCCAGTACTTC.

This chain uses TRBV5-1 with TRBJ1-2, with 8 bases that match TRBD1. Germline trimming cut 3 bases from V and 2 bases from J; bases unmatched to any gene: 3. The CDR3 runs to 14 residues. Germline lookup yields CDR1 SGHRS and CDR2 YFSETQ. CDR3 loop: CASSSGDRNYGYTF. CDR3 nucleotide sequence: TGCGCCAGCAGCTCCGGGGACAGGAACTATGGCTACACCTTC.

The chain uses TRBV9 and TRBJ2-5, with D perhaps assigned TRBD1 or TRBD2 (5 bases each). Germline CDR1 is SGDLS and CDR2 is YYNGEE. V was cut by 4 bases and J by 4 bases, with 17 bases left in between. There are 15 residues in the CDR3. The CDR3 spells CASSHGTDNRETQYF. For the CDR3, the DNA is TGTGCCAGCAGCCACGGGACCGACAACAGAGAGACCCAGTACTTC.

V usage is TRBV6-6 and J usage is TRBJ2-5, with D perhaps being TRBD1 or TRBD2 (5 bases each). V lost 6 bases, J lost 1 base, and 15 bases lay in between. This CDR3 region has 15 residues. Germline V gene sequence: CDR1 MNHNY, CDR2 SVGAGI (reference sequence). The CDR3 DNA sequence: TGTGCCAGCAGGACCGGGACCCCAAGCCAAGAGACCCAGTACTTC. Protein sequence: CASRTGTPSQETQYF.